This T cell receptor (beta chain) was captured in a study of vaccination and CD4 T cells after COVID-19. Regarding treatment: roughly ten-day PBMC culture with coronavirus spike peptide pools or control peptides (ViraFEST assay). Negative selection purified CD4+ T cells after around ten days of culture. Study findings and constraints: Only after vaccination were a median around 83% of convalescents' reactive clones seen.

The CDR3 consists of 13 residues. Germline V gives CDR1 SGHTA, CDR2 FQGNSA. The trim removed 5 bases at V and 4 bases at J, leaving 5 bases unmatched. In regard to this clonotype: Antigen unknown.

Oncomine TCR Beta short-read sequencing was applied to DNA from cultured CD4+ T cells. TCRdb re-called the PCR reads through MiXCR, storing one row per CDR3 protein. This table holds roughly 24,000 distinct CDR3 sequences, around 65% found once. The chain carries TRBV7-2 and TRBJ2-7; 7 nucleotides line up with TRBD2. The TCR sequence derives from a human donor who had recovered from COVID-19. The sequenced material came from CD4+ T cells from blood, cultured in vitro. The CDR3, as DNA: TGTGCCAGCAGCACCAGACTAGCTTACGAGCAGTACTTC. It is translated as CASSTRLAYEQYF. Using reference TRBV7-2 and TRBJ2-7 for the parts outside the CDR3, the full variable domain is GAGVSQSPSNKVTEKGKDVELRCDPISGHTALYWYRQSLGQGLEFLIYFQGNSAPDKSGLPSDRFSAERTGGSVSTLTIQRTQQEDSAVYLCASSTRLAYEQYFGPGTRLTVT.